The next 11 T cell receptor beta chains were all read from a single sample in a study of blood T cells in healthy people across ages. Through a sample-barcoded 5' primer and a J-beta primer mix, a second PCR was run for about 6 to 11 cycles. Via MiXCR, TCRdb re-called the 5' RACE reads, giving one row per CDR3 protein. The table includes about 1.4 million distinct CDR3 sequences, approximately 59% detected once. The specimen was blood. The source of these receptors is a man aged 18 to 35 in good health.

The rearrangement links TRBV12-3 or TRBV12-4 to TRBJ1-6; D gene unclear. The CDR3 is made up of 12 amino acids. V lost 5 bases and J lost 13, with 12 bases in between. CDR3: CASSPPGRPLHF. DNA of the CDR3: TGTGCCAGCAGTCCCCCCGGGCGTCCCCTCCACTTT.

The chain carries TRBV11-2 and TRBJ1-1; no clear D. This CDR3 has 13 amino acids. Trimming removed 0 bases from V and 1 base from J, with 3 bases in between. CDR1 is SGHAT and CDR2 is FQNNGV in the germline V gene. The CDR3 region has the DNA TGTGCCAGCAGCTTAGATTGGAACACTGAAGCTTTCTTT. It specifies CASSLDWNTEAFF.

This clonotype was recorded a few times. The chain's CDR3 is CSFRGEDNEKLFF. The CDR3, as DNA: TGCAGCTTCCGGGGGGAGGACAATGAAAAACTGTTTTTT. V usage is TRBV29-1 and J usage is TRBJ1-4, with a possible D match to TRBD1 (5 bases). The germline V gene has CDR1 SQVTM and CDR2 ANQGSEA. V lost 8 bases and J 5 bases, leaving 15 bases between the germline ends. The CDR3 runs to 13 residues. Supplemented by reference TRBV29-1 and TRBJ1-4, the full variable domain reads SAVISQKPSRDICQRGTSLTIQCQVDSQVTMMFWYRQQPGQSLTLIATANQGSEATYESGFVIDKFPISRPNLTFSTLTVSNMSPEDSSIYLCSFRGEDNEKLFFGSGTQLSVL.

This rearrangement joins TRBV3-1 to TRBJ1-4; D not resolved. V gave up 2 bases and J gave up 7 bases, with 5 bases separating them. Per germline, CDR1 LGHDT and CDR2 YNNKEL (reference sequence). This CDR3 contains 12 residues. CDR3 protein: CASSQSGEKLFF. As DNA, the CDR3 is TGTGCCAGCAGCCAATCGGGTGAAAAACTGTTTTTT. The variable domain in full, with the rest retrieved from reference TRBV3-1 and TRBJ1-4, is DTAVSQTPKYLVTQMGNDKSIKCEQNLGHDTMYWYKQDSKKFLKIMFSYNNKELIINETVPNRFSPKSPDKAHLNLHINSLELGDSAVYFCASSQSGEKLFFGSGTQLSVL.

This clonotype occurred a few times. The chain is built from TRBV9 and TRBJ2-1, with D possibly TRBD2 on 6 matching bases. With 2 bases removed from V and 8 bases from J, the gap between germline ends came to 8 bases. Germline loops: CDR1 SGDLS, CDR2 YYNGEE. CDR3 size: 12 residues. The CDR3 region has the DNA TGTGCCAGCAGCGTGGGGGACTATGAGCAGTTCTTC. This encodes CASSVGDYEQFF.

The V and J genes are TRBV4-1 and TRBJ2-7; 10 bases are a match to TRBD1. Germline assignment: CDR1 MGHRA and CDR2 YSYEKL. The CDR3 totals 16 residues. J lost 2 bases, V lost 2 bases, and 6 bases had no gene match. This CDR3 reads CASSQWSGTGAYEQYF. The CDR3 DNA reads as TGCGCCAGCAGCCAATGGTCGGGGACAGGGGCCTACGAGCAGTACTTC.

The CDR3 here is CSAVTSGSFDTQYF. CDR3 DNA: TGCAGTGCTGTAACTAGCGGGAGTTTTGATACGCAGTATTTT. This chain connects TRBV20-1 to TRBJ2-3; 11 bases match TRBD2. The CDR3 sequence is 14 residues long. With V trimmed by 5 bases and J by 6 bases, 7 bases remained unmatched. Germline assignment: CDR1 DFQATT and CDR2 SNEGSKA (reference sequence).

This chain uses TRBV11-2 with TRBJ2-5; 8 positions match TRBD1. V shed 5 bases and J 0 bases; nucleotides not matched to a gene: 14. The CDR3 covers 18 residues. Germline V lookup: CDR1 SGHAT, CDR2 FQNNGV. CDR3 loop: CASSPTWGTGAYQETQYF. In DNA form, the CDR3 reads TGTGCCAGCAGCCCCACCTGGGGGACAGGCGCGTACCAAGAGACCCAGTACTTC.

The V gene is TRBV10-2, the J gene TRBJ1-1, with D possibly matching TRBD1 (6 bases). The CDR3 has 13 amino acids. The germline V and J ends were trimmed by 7 bases and 5 bases, with 14 bases remaining between them. Germline CDR1 WSHSY, CDR2 SAAADI. CDR3 region: CASTRTELTEAFF. CDR3 DNA: TGCGCCAGCACCAGGACAGAACTGACTGAAGCTTTCTTT.

This clonotype has at least ten counts. CDR3 nucleotide sequence: TGCGCCAGCAGCATAACCGGGACTAGCGGGAGCGAGCAGTACTTC. It translates to CASSITGTSGSEQYF. The rearrangement joins TRBV5-1 to TRBJ2-7; 14 nucleotides align to TRBD2. The germline gives CDR1 SGHRS, CDR2 YFSETQ. The CDR3 contains 15 residues. V was clipped by 4 bases and J by 6 bases; unmatched bases: 6.

As DNA, the CDR3 is TGTGCCAGCAGCTCCAGAGCGGGGGTTTACAATGAGCAGTTCTTC. This codes for CASSSRAGVYNEQFF. The chain combines TRBV7-2 with TRBJ2-1, with 8 bases matching TRBD2. The CDR3 is 15 amino acids. V trimming: 4 bases; J trimming: 4 bases; junction bases outside the gene matches: 6. Germline V lookup: CDR1 SGHTA, CDR2 FQGNSA.